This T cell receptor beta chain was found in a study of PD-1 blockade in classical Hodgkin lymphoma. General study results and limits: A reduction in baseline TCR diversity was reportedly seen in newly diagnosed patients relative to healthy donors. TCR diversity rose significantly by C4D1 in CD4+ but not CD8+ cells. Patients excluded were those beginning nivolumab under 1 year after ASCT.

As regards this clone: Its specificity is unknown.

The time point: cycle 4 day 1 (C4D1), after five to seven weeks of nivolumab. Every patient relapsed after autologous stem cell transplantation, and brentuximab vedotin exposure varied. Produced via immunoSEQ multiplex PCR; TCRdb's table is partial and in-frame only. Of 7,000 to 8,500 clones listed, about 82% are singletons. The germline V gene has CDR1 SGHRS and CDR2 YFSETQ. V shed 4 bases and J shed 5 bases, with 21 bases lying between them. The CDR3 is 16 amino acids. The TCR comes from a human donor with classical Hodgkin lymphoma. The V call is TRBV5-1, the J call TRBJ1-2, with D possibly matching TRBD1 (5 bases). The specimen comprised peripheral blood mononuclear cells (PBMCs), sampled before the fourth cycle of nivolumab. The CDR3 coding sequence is TGCGCCAGCAGCGGCGGGACTTCCTCCGTGGGGTATGGCTACACCTTC. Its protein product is CASSGGTSSVGYGYTF.